The 21 T cell receptor beta chains reported below all come from one sample, sequenced in a study of shared clonotypes between healthy human individuals. Libraries were prepared by immunoSEQ multiplex PCR; TCRdb keeps only in-frame clonotypes and omits some of them. The sample contains 2.3 million or so clones, more than 85% of which appear only once. Input material: naive CD4+ T cells from PBMCs. Subset reported: CD45RA+ positively selected. These receptor sequences come from a man aged 18 to 30 in good health. Some clones in this sample may be carry-over from other donors' samples.

The V and J genes are TRBV7-6 and TRBJ2-3, with TRBD2 as a possible D gene (5 bases). Trimming stripped 3 bases from V and 10 bases from J, with 14 bases between. The CDR3 is made up of 13 amino acids. Germline V lookup: CDR1 SGHVS, CDR2 FNYEAQ. As DNA, the CDR3 is TGTGCCAGCAGCTTGGTTTCCAACGGGGCGCAGTATTTT. It specifies CASSLVSNGAQYF.

The CDR3: CASSLGPAETYEQYF. The CDR3 nucleotides read TGTGCCAGCAGCTTAGGCCCCGCGGAAACCTACGAGCAGTACTTC. This chain links TRBV11-3 with TRBJ2-7; D gene ambiguous. Per germline, CDR1 SGHNT and CDR2 YENEEA. CDR3 length: 15 amino acids. V lost 1 base and J 2 bases, leaving 12 bases between the germline ends.

In this sample, this clone turned up once. This chain joins TRBV28 and TRBJ2-3, with TRBD2 matching over 9 bases. There are 16 residues in the CDR3. Germline assignment: CDR1 MDHEN and CDR2 SYDVKM. V dropped 2 bases and J dropped 2; count of bases not matched to a gene: 5. DNA of the CDR3: TGTGCCAGCAGTTTAGGGCTAGCGGGGAACACAGATACGCAGTATTTT. It codes for CASSLGLAGNTDTQYF.

This chain joins TRBV11-3 and TRBJ2-2; TRBD2 is a possible D gene (6 bases). The CDR3 sequence is 17 residues long. V lost 1 base to trimming and J lost 4 bases, with 16 bases between them. The germline V gene has CDR1 SGHNT and CDR2 YENEEA. CDR3 coding DNA: TGTGCCAGCAGCTTAGGGCCGGGGCAGGGAGGCACCGGGGAGCTGTTTTTT. Encoded protein: CASSLGPGQGGTGELFF.

The J gene is TRBJ2-7, the V gene TRBV21-1; TRBD1, the table's D call, lacks a check against the DNA. TRBV21-1 is assigned pseudogene status. There are 12 residues in the CDR3. CDR3 amino acids: CASSGTGAEQYF. The CDR3 DNA reads TGTGCCAGCAGCGGGACAGGGGCCGAGCAGTACTTC.

The chain uses TRBV14 and TRBJ2-1, with D perhaps matching TRBD1 or TRBD2 (5 bases each). The CDR3 totals 17 residues. The germline gives CDR1 SGHDN, CDR2 FVKESK. Trimming removed 4 bases at V and 2 bases at J, with 18 bases between. The CDR3 bases are TGTGCCAGCAGCCCGCGCGAGGGGCTGACGGCCTACAATGAGCAGTTCTTC. This sequence encodes CASSPREGLTAYNEQFF.

The CDR3 protein is CASSLVAGTGNHGELFF. CDR3 DNA sequence: TGTGCCAGCAGCTTAGTTGCCGGGACAGGGAATCACGGGGAGCTGTTTTTT. The V call is TRBV5-8, the J call TRBJ2-2; TRBD1 matches 9 bases. The ends lost 2 bases at V and 7 bases at J; junction bases unmatched: 12. CDR1 SGHTS and CDR2 YDEGEE come from the germline V gene. The CDR3 is made up of 17 amino acids.

Turning to this clone: One end of the junction does not line up with germline, which may come from a read error. The J gene is TRBJ2-7, the V gene TRBV6-6; no definite D call. CDR1 and CDR2 from the germline V gene are MNHNY and SVGAGI (reference sequence). CDR3 size: 13 residues. The chain's CDR3 is CASSYSGISSTFF. The DNA for the CDR3 is TGTGCCAGCAGTTACTCTGGAATAAGTTCTACGTTCTTC.

The gene calls are TRBV28 and TRBJ2-1; D call uncertain. Germline V gene sequence: CDR1 MDHEN, CDR2 SYDVKM. Trimming removed 8 bases from V and 1 base from J, with 18 bases in between. CDR3 length: 16 residues. The CDR3 DNA sequence: TGTGCCAGCGCTCCCCACCTCGTGGGATCCTACAATGAGCAGTTCTTC. This codes for CASAPHLVGSYNEQFF.

V gene TRBV28 combines with J gene TRBJ2-2; 8 bases fit TRBD2. The CDR3 contains 15 residues. CDR1 is MDHEN and CDR2 is SYDVKM in the germline V gene. Trimming at V came to 3 bases and at J to 6 bases, leaving 6 bases not matched to a gene. The CDR3 loop reads CASSFGGGDPGELFF. In DNA form, the CDR3 reads TGTGCCAGCAGTTTCGGGGGGGGAGACCCCGGGGAGCTGTTTTTT.

V gene TRBV14 combines with J gene TRBJ2-1; D tentatively reads TRBD1 or TRBD2 (5 bases each). CDR1 SGHDN and CDR2 FVKESK come from the germline V gene. Trimming shortened V by 5 bases and J by 8 bases, and 19 bases separated the two germline ends. CDR3 length equals 15 residues. DNA of the CDR3: TGTGCCAGCAGCTCAAGGGCCGTGAGAGGGGATGAGCAGTTCTTC. Its translation: CASSSRAVRGDEQFF.

The J gene is TRBJ2-7, the V gene TRBV5-6; 11 positions agree with TRBD2. The V gene's germline CDR1 is SGHDT and CDR2 YYEEEE. Trimming removed 0 bases from V and 7 bases from J; junction bases left unmatched: 12. This CDR3 has 17 amino acids. The CDR3 sequence: CASSLVGLAGGPGEQYF. The DNA for the CDR3 is TGTGCCAGCAGCTTGGTGGGGCTAGCGGGAGGCCCGGGTGAGCAGTACTTC.

On this clone: The sample carries other DNA sequences with the same CDR3. V usage is TRBV7-2 and J usage is TRBJ2-3; 10 bases align to TRBD2. V was clipped by 1 base and J by 4 bases; unmatched bases: 2. This CDR3 has 15 residues. Germline CDR1 and CDR2: SGHTA and FQGNSA. CDR3 bases: TGTGCCAGCAGCTTAGGCCTAGCGGGAGCAGATACGCAGTATTTT. This encodes CASSLGLAGADTQYF.

The chain couples TRBV5-4 to TRBJ2-7; possible D gene TRBD1, 7 bases. The length of the CDR3 is 14 residues. V shed 2 bases and J shed 4 bases, with 13 bases lying between them. CDR1 is SGHNT and CDR2 is YYREEE in the germline V gene (reference sequence). This chain's CDR3 is CASSFQGGRYEQYF. CDR3 DNA sequence: TGTGCCAGCAGCTTTCAGGGGGGAAGGTACGAGCAGTACTTC.

The chain couples TRBV7-6 to TRBJ1-2; 8 nucleotides align to TRBD1. Germline V gene sequence: CDR1 SGHVS, CDR2 FNYEAQ. This CDR3 is 15 amino acids long. The trim removed 2 bases at V and 4 bases at J, leaving 6 bases unmatched. The CDR3 here is CASSLNGQGGYGYTF. The CDR3 DNA is TGTGCCAGCAGCTTAAATGGACAGGGTGGCTATGGCTACACCTTC.

V and J are TRBV5-1 and TRBJ1-1; D not resolved. Germline assignment: CDR1 SGHRS and CDR2 YFSETQ. The germline V and J ends were trimmed by 0 bases and 10 bases, with 10 bases remaining between them. CDR3 length: 12 amino acids. CDR3 nucleotide sequence: TGCGCCAGCAGCTTGGGCGGAGCGGGAGCTTTCTTT. As protein: CASSLGGAGAFF.

As to this clone: This specimen includes other DNA sequences encoding the same CDR3. This chain connects TRBV5-1 to TRBJ1-1, with D uncertain. The CDR3 is 14 amino acids. Trimming left V 2 bases short and J 1 base short, with 9 bases between. The germline V gene has CDR1 SGHRS and CDR2 YFSETQ. The DNA of the CDR3 is TGCGCCAGCAGCTTAGGGCCAGCGAACACTGAAGCTTTCTTT. Protein sequence: CASSLGPANTEAFF.

The CDR3 DNA is TGCAGCGTTGGACAGGGGGCGCGCACTAATGAAAAACTGTTTTTT. This gives the protein CSVGQGARTNEKLFF. This chain joins TRBV29-1 and TRBJ1-4; 10 positions agree with TRBD1. CDR1 SQVTM and CDR2 ANQGSEA come from the germline V gene. There are 15 residues in the CDR3. V lost 4 bases, J lost 2 bases, and 4 bases stayed unmatched.

Here the CDR3 DNA reads TGTGCCAGCAGCGTTGTGTCGGGAGGAGGGGAGCAGTACTTC. Its translation: CASSVVSGGGEQYF. The chain uses TRBV9 and TRBJ2-7; 7 bases map to TRBD2. With V trimmed by 2 bases and J by 7 bases, 9 bases remained unmatched. From germline, CDR1 is SGDLS and CDR2 YYNGEE. The CDR3 is 14 amino acids.

The chain is built from TRBV20-1 and TRBJ2-1, with D hard to call. Trimming shortened V by 7 bases and J by 9 bases, and 4 bases separated the two germline ends. In germline, CDR1 is DFQATT, CDR2 SNEGSKA (reference sequence). The CDR3 has 8 residues. CDR3 in DNA: TGCAGTGTGAGTGAGCAGTTCTTC. This translates into CSVSEQFF.

Worth noting for this clone: The sample carries other DNA sequences with the same CDR3. V gene TRBV30 combines with J gene TRBJ2-7; 13 bases align to TRBD2. There are 14 residues in the CDR3. CDR1 and CDR2 (germline): GTSNPN, SVGIG (reference sequence). V lost 0 bases, J lost 4 bases, and 0 bases stayed unmatched. The CDR3 reads CAWSVLAGGYEQYF. Here the CDR3 DNA reads TGTGCCTGGAGTGTACTAGCGGGAGGGTACGAGCAGTACTTC.